This entry lists 22 T cell receptor beta chains sequenced from one sample in a study of control samples from healthy donors and cancer patients. The table came from immunoSEQ multiplex PCR; TCRdb's copy has only in-frame clones and leaves some out. The sample has about 180,000 clones, nearly 90% seen once. The sequencing input was blood. Receptors were obtained from a woman between 45 and 65 years old in good health.

The chain employs TRBV7-3 and TRBJ2-5; 8 nucleotides line up with TRBD2. The CDR3 is made up of 13 amino acids. Germline assignment: CDR1 SGHTA and CDR2 FQGTGA. Trimming took 3 bases from V and 4 from J; bases not matched to a gene: 1. CDR3 loop: CASSFGLAETQYF. DNA for the CDR3: TGTGCCAGCAGCTTCGGACTAGCAGAGACCCAGTACTTC. Together with reference TRBV7-3 and TRBJ2-5, the CDR3 gives the full variable domain: GAGVSQTPSNKVTEKGKYVELRCDPISGHTALYWYRQSLGQGPEFLIYFQGTGAADDSGLPNDRFFAVRPEGSVSTLKIQRTERGDSAVYLCASSFGLAETQYFGPGTRLLVL.

V and J are TRBV4-1 and TRBJ2-1, with TRBD2 identical over 15 bases. The CDR3 sequence is 16 residues long. Germline CDR1 reads MGHRA; CDR2 reads YSYEKL. V was pared by 0 bases and J by 13 bases, with 7 bases of the junction left unmatched. The CDR3 here is CASSQESGLAGGPQFF. CDR3 DNA: TGCGCCAGCAGCCAAGAGAGTGGACTAGCGGGAGGGCCCCAGTTCTTC.

The rearrangement uses TRBV27 and TRBJ2-7; D call uncertain. Trimming took off 10 bases at V and 3 bases at J, with 13 bases between the two ends. The germline CDR1 and CDR2 sequences are MNHEY and SMNVEV (reference sequence). The CDR3 runs 12 residues. Here the CDR3 DNA reads TGTGCCAAAATGCCCCTCCTCTACGAGCAGTACTTC. Translation gives CAKMPLLYEQYF.

This chain joins TRBV18 and TRBJ2-3; no clear D. Germline lookup yields CDR1 KGHSH and CDR2 LQKENI. The ends were cut back, 2 bases at V and 1 base at J, with 10 bases in the middle. The CDR3 extends over 15 amino acids. The CDR3 reads CASSPAMVGTDTQYF. CDR3 nucleotide sequence: TGTGCCAGCTCACCAGCCATGGTGGGCACAGATACGCAGTATTTT. The full variable domain, in which reference TRBV18 and TRBJ2-3 provide the parts outside the CDR3, is NAGVMQNPRHLVRRRGQEARLRCSPMKGHSHVYWYRQLPEEGLKFMVYLQKENIIDESGMPKERFSAEFPKEGPSILRIQQVVRGDSAAYFCASSPAMVGTDTQYFGPGTRLTVL.

This rearrangement joins TRBV6-2 or TRBV6-3 to TRBJ2-2, with D possibly TRBD1 on 6 matching bases. The CDR3 has 19 residues. Trimming took off 4 bases at V and 0 bases at J, with 21 bases between the two ends. Germline V lookup: CDR1 MNHEY, CDR2 SVGEGT. The CDR3: CASSSDRTSFISNTGELFF. Written as DNA, the CDR3 is TGTGCCAGCAGTTCGGACAGAACATCGTTTATTTCGAACACCGGGGAGCTGTTTTTT.

The genes are TRBV18 and TRBJ1-2, with D perhaps matching TRBD1 (6 bases). Trimming pared 3 bases from V and 3 bases from J, leaving 14 bases between. This CDR3 region has 15 residues. The germline gives CDR1 KGHSH, CDR2 LQKENI. The chain's CDR3 is CASSPYRGADYGYTF. CDR3 DNA: TGTGCCAGCTCACCTTACCGGGGGGCTGACTATGGCTACACCTTC.

This clone was detected once. This rearrangement joins TRBV11-2 to TRBJ2-3, with D possibly being TRBD1 (6 bases). Germline CDR1 is SGHAT and CDR2 is FQNNGV. The CDR3 runs to 18 residues. The ends were cut back, 2 bases at V and 2 bases at J, with 20 bases in the middle. The CDR3 DNA reads TGTGCCAGCAGCTTAATAACGGCAGCACAGGGCAACACAGATACGCAGTATTTT. It specifies CASSLITAAQGNTDTQYF.

This chain joins TRBV10-3 and TRBJ2-1; 8 nucleotides agree with TRBD2. V dropped 6 bases and J dropped 5; count of bases not matched to a gene: 6. The CDR3 is 14 amino acids. CDR1 and CDR2 from the germline V gene are ENHRY and SYGVKD. CDR3 loop: CAISYGGGHNEQFF. The DNA for the CDR3 is TGTGCCATCAGCTACGGGGGGGGACACAATGAGCAGTTCTTC.

This chain uses TRBV7-9 with TRBJ2-2, with D possibly being TRBD1 (6 bases). The CDR3 is made up of 14 amino acids. V lost 9 bases, J lost 0 bases, and 11 bases lay in between. Per germline, CDR1 SEHNR and CDR2 FQNEAQ (reference sequence). CDR3 DNA sequence: TGTGCCAGACCGGGACACCCGAACACCGGGGAGCTGTTTTTT. Translated: CARPGHPNTGELFF.

This clone showed up just a few times. The gene calls are TRBV7-8 and TRBJ1-2; 8 bases agree with TRBD1. Germline loops: CDR1 SGHVS, CDR2 FQNEAQ. V dropped 5 bases and J dropped 4; count of bases not matched to a gene: 6. The CDR3 covers 14 residues. The CDR3 bases are TGTGCCAGCAGCCGAGGGACAGGCAGCTATGGCTACACCTTC. Its translation is CASSRGTGSYGYTF.

This chain connects TRBV9 to TRBJ2-1; a weak D match, TRBD2 (5 bases). This CDR3 comprises 17 residues. With 3 bases removed from V and 10 bases from J, the gap between germline ends came to 26 bases. The V gene's germline CDR1 is SGDLS and CDR2 YYNGEE. In DNA form, the CDR3 reads TGTGCCAGCAGCGCCTTTGTGGCGGGCCCGCTCGAGAGAGAGCAGTTCTTC. Its translation is CASSAFVAGPLEREQFF.

The chain employs TRBV27 and TRBJ1-5; D remains unclear. V was pared by 6 bases and J by 0 bases, with 15 bases between. The CDR3 is 16 residues long. Per germline, CDR1 MNHEY and CDR2 SMNVEV (reference sequence). CDR3 in DNA: TGTGCCAGCAGCCCCAGATGGGCAGATAGCAATCAGCCCCAGCATTTT. Protein product: CASSPRWADSNQPQHF.

This chain joins TRBV27 and TRBJ1-4; no firm D call. The CDR3 is made up of 14 amino acids. With 7 bases removed from V and 0 bases from J, the gap between germline ends came to 9 bases. The germline gives CDR1 MNHEY, CDR2 SMNVEV (reference sequence). The CDR3 sequence: CASKRSTTNEKLFF. CDR3 sequence (DNA): TGTGCCAGCAAAAGGTCCACAACTAATGAAAAACTGTTTTTT.

The chain couples TRBV29-1 to TRBJ2-7; 7 nucleotides line up with TRBD1. Germline V gives CDR1 SQVTM, CDR2 ANQGSEA. The CDR3 contains 15 residues. V lost 1 base and J lost 0; bases outside the gene matches: 6. The CDR3 sequence: CSVEGGQVLSYEQYF. CDR3 DNA sequence: TGCAGCGTTGAAGGCGGACAGGTCCTCTCCTACGAGCAGTACTTC.

The chain links TRBV27 to TRBJ2-7, with 14 bases fitting TRBD2. CDR1 is MNHEY and CDR2 is SMNVEV in the germline V gene (reference sequence). The CDR3 is 15 amino acids. With 7 bases clipped from V and 0 bases from J, the junction kept 2 bases outside the gene matches. The CDR3 DNA follows: TGTGCCAGCACTGGACTAGCGGGGGGCTCCTACGAGCAGTACTTC. Translation gives CASTGLAGGSYEQYF.

The genes are TRBV2 and TRBJ2-3, with TRBD1 matching 7 bases. The CDR3 loop spans 14 amino acids. Losses at the gene ends were 5 bases for V and 2 bases for J; bases not matched to a gene: 4. CDR1 and CDR2 from the germline V gene are SNHLY and FYNNEI. Written as DNA, the CDR3 is TGTGCCAGCAGTAAGACAGGGTTCACAGATACGCAGTATTTT. It translates to CASSKTGFTDTQYF.

This clone occurred once. V usage is TRBV6-4 and J usage is TRBJ2-7; TRBD2 agrees at 8 bases. The CDR3 totals 16 residues. The trim removed 1 base at V and 0 bases at J, leaving 5 bases unmatched. Germline CDR1 MRHNA, CDR2 SNTAGT. DNA for the CDR3: TGTGCCAGCAGTGACTTTAGCGGGGAGAGCTCCTACGAGCAGTACTTC. This encodes CASSDFSGESSYEQYF.

The chain's CDR3 is CASSFPGGPEAFF. CDR3 nucleotide sequence: TGTGCCAGCAGCTTCCCGGGGGGGCCAGAAGCTTTCTTT. The chain has TRBV7-2 and TRBJ1-1, with D possibly matching TRBD1 (6 bases). Trimming pared 3 bases from V and 8 bases from J, leaving 13 bases between. Germline values: CDR1 SGHTA, CDR2 FQGNSA. This CDR3 has 13 residues.

This chain joins TRBV5-1 and TRBJ2-5, with 7 bases identical to TRBD1. J gave up 1 base and V 3 bases, and 18 bases lay outside the gene matches. The CDR3 is made up of 19 amino acids. Germline CDR1 is SGHRS and CDR2 is YFSETQ. CDR3 sequence reads: CASSSLLSRDRRLQETQYF. The CDR3 coding sequence is TGCGCCAGCAGCTCCCTACTATCAAGGGACAGAAGACTCCAAGAGACCCAGTACTTC.

The chain combines TRBV5-1 with TRBJ2-3; TRBD2 aligns across 10 bases. This CDR3 comprises 14 residues. Looked up from germline, CDR1 is SGHRS and CDR2 is YFSETQ. The junction had 1 base not matched to a gene; V was cut back by 1 base and J by 5 bases. CDR3 in DNA: TGCGCCAGCAGCTTGACTAGCGGGGAAGATACGCAGTATTTT. Its translation is CASSLTSGEDTQYF.

This chain connects TRBV7-3 to TRBJ2-1, with a tentative D call TRBD2 (5 bases). The length of the CDR3 is 13 residues. Per germline, CDR1 SGHTA and CDR2 FQGTGA. V was pared by 7 bases and J by 7 bases, with 14 bases between. CDR3 DNA sequence: TGTGCCAGCACCGCCGGCCTAGCAAATGAGCAGTTCTTC. It codes for CASTAGLANEQFF.

The chain couples TRBV21-1 to TRBJ2-1; the listed D gene, TRBD2, was not tested against the DNA. TRBV21-1 is annotated as a pseudogene. The CDR3 loop spans 16 amino acids. For the CDR3, the DNA is TGTGCCAGCAGCAATCCGAGCGGGAGGACCTACAATGAGCAGTTCTTC. Residues: CASSNPSGRTYNEQFF.